This is a list of T cell receptor beta chains from one sample in a study of blood T cell repertoires in COVID-19. TCRdb's copy holds only in-frame clones and misses some; the assay was immunoSEQ multiplex PCR. The sample carries about 120,000 clones, more than 75% recorded once. Sequenced: peripheral blood. The source of these receptors is a woman between 50 and 59 years old with acute or convalescent COVID-19. Each CDR3 is given with its conserved first and last residue. Fields, in order: J gene, V gene, CDR3 protein.

TRBJ1-1,TRBV11-1,CASSKTENTEAFF
TRBJ2-2,TRBV11-3,CASSSRGYTGELFF
TRBJ1-5,TRBV30,CAWSVLESNQPQHF
TRBJ2-1,TRBV7-8,CASSWSFSYNEQFF
TRBJ1-5,TRBV19,CASSIGQVFNQPQHF
TRBJ2-2,TRBV15,CATSREGALNGELFF
TRBJ2-1,TRBV11-2,CASSLEKEGRGYEQFF
TRBJ1-2,TRBV12-3/TRBV12-4,CASGLQGTLGYTF
TRBJ1-5,TRBV30,CAWSGTDYNQPQHF
TRBJ1-1,TRBV27,CASSPGGKGTEAFF
TRBJ1-1,TRBV27,CASSPGEVTEAFF
TRBJ2-6,TRBV15,CATSPQSQFFSGANVLTF
TRBJ2-7,TRBV11-2,CASSSLDRGLFYEQYF
TRBJ2-5,TRBV7-2,CASSLGPSGGAWETQYF
TRBJ2-1,TRBV5-4,CASSPRGQGSYNEQFF
TRBJ2-7,TRBV27,CASSPWTGGYEQYF
TRBJ1-5,TRBV2,CASSETGGGQPQHF
TRBJ1-3,TRBV4-1,CASSPSFTPGQTLNSGNTIYF
TRBJ1-2,TRBV7-2,CASSLDWPSGYTF
TRBJ2-7,TRBV7-8,CASSYRGTGVGEQYF
TRBJ1-5,TRBV19,CASSRRDPSNQPQHF
TRBJ2-4,TRBV30,CVGGVAGGPPLHF
TRBJ2-5,TRBV29-1,CSVRSTEETQYF
TRBJ2-5,TRBV18,CASFGTAQETQYF
TRBJ2-7,TRBV6-5,CASQENGGPPYEQYF
TRBJ2-3,TRBV30,CAWRRRAGTDTQYF
TRBJ1-2,TRBV7-9,CASSSNRAPGGYTF
TRBJ1-2,TRBV6-4,CASSASGTGGYTF